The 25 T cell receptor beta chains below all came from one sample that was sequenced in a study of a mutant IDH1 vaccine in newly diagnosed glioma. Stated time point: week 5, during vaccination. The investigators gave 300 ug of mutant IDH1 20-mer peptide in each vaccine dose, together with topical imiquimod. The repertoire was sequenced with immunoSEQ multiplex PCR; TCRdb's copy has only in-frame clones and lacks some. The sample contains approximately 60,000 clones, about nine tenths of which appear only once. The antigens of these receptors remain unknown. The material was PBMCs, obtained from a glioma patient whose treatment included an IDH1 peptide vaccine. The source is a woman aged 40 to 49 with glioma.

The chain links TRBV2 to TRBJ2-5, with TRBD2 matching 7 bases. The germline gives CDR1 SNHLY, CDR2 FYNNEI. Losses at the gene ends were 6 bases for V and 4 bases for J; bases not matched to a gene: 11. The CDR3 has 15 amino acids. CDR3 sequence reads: CASSASGSKVETQYF. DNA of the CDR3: TGTGCCAGCAGCGCTAGCGGCTCGAAAGTAGAGACCCAGTACTTC.

As DNA, the CDR3 is TGCGCCAGCACCCCGTGGGACTCCACCACAGATACGCAGTATTTT. This codes for CASTPWDSTTDTQYF. The chain joins TRBV5-1 to TRBJ2-3, with a possible D match to TRBD2 (6 bases). Trimming shortened V by 6 bases and J by 2 bases, and 16 bases separated the two germline ends. The germline CDR1 and CDR2 sequences are SGHRS and YFSETQ. The CDR3 runs 15 residues.

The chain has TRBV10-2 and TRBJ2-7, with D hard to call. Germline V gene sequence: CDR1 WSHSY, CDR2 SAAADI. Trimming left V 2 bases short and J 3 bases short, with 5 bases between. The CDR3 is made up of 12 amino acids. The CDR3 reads CASSEPGYEQYF. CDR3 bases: TGCGCCAGCAGTGAGCCGGGCTACGAGCAGTACTTC.

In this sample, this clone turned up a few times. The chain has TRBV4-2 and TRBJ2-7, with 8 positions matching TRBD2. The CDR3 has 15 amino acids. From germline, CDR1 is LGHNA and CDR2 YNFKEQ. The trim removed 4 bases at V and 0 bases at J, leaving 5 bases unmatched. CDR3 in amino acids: CASSPATSASYEQYF. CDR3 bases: TGTGCCAGCAGCCCAGCGACTAGCGCCTCCTACGAGCAGTACTTC.

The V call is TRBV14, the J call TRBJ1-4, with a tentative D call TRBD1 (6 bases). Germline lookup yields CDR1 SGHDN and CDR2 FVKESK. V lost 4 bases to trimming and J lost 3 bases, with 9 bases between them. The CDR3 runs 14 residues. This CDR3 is CASSPGQSNEKLFF. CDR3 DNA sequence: TGTGCCAGCAGCCCCGGACAGTCTAATGAAAAACTGTTTTTT.

CDR3 in DNA: TGTGCCATCAGTGTCACCTCTGGGGCCAACGTCCTGACTTTC. Translating it yields CAISVTSGANVLTF. This rearrangement joins TRBV10-3 to TRBJ2-6; D unresolved. Germline V gives CDR1 ENHRY, CDR2 SYGVKD. Trimming removed 4 bases at V and 0 bases at J, with 4 bases between. This CDR3 contains 14 residues.

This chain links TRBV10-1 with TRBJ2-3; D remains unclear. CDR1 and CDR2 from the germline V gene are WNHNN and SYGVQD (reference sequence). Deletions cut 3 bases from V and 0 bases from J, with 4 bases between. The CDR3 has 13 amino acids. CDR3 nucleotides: TGCGCCAGCAGTGATGATAGCACAGATACGCAGTATTTT. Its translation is CASSDDSTDTQYF.

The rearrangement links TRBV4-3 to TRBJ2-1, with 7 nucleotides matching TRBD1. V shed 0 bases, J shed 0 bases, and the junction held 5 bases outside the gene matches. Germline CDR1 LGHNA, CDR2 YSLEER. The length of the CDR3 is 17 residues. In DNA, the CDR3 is TGCGCCAGCAGCCAAGATGAGGGGGCAAGCTCCTACAATGAGCAGTTCTTC. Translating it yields CASSQDEGASSYNEQFF.

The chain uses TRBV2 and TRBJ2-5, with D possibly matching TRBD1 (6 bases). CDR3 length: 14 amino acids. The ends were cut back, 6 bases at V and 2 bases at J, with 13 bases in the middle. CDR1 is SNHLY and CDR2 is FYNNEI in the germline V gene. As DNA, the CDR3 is TGTGCCAGCAGCCTAAGGGGGTATCAAGAGACCCAGTACTTC. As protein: CASSLRGYQETQYF.

This chain's CDR3 is CASSPQARGPYNEQFF. The CDR3 DNA reads as TGCGCCAGCAGCCCCCAGGCTCGAGGCCCCTACAATGAGCAGTTCTTC. The chain couples TRBV4-3 to TRBJ2-1; no clear D. The CDR3 has 16 residues. Trimming stripped 4 bases from V and 2 bases from J, with 15 bases between. Germline values: CDR1 LGHNA, CDR2 YSLEER.

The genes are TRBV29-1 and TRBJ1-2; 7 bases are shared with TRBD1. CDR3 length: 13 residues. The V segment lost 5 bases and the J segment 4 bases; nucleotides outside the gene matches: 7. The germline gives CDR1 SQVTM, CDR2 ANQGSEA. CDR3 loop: CSVPGQNPYGYTF. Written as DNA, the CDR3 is TGCAGCGTTCCGGGACAGAATCCCTATGGCTACACCTTC.

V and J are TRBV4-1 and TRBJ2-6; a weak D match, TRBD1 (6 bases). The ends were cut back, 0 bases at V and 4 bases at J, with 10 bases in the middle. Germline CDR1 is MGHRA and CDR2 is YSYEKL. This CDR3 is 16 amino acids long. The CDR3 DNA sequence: TGCGCCAGCAGCCAAGAGTCAGGGGCCGGGGCCAACGTCCTGACTTTC. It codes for CASSQESGAGANVLTF.

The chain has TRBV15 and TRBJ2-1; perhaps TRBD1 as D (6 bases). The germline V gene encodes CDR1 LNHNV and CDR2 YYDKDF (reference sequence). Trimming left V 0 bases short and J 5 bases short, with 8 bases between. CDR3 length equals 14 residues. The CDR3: CATSRDWTDNEQFF. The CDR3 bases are TGTGCCACCAGCAGAGATTGGACAGACAATGAGCAGTTCTTC.

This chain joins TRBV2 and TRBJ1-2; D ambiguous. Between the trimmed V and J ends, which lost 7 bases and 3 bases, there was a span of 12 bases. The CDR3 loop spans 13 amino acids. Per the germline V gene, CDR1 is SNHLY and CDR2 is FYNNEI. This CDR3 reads CASNRAVDYGYTF. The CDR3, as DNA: TGTGCCAGCAACCGGGCTGTGGACTATGGCTACACCTTC.

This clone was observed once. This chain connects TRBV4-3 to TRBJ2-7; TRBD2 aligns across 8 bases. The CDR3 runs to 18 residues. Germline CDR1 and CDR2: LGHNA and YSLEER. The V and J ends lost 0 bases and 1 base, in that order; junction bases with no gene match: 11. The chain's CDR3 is CASSQEAPLAGLSYEQYF. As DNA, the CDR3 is TGCGCCAGCAGCCAAGAGGCCCCCCTAGCGGGTCTATCCTACGAGCAGTACTTC.

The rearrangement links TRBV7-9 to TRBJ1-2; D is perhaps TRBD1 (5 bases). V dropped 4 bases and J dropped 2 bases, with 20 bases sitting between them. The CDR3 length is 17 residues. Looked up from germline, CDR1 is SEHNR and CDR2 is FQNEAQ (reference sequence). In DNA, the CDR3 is TGTGCCAGCAGCTGGCTCGCGGGGCCGGGGGAGAACTATGGCTACACCTTC. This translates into CASSWLAGPGENYGYTF.

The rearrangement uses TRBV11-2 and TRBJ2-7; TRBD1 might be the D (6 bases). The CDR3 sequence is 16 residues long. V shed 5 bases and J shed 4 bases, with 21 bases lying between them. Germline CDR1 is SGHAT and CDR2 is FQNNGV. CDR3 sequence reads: CASSEAVYRESYEQYF. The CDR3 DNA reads TGTGCCAGCAGCGAAGCAGTATACAGGGAAAGTTACGAGCAGTACTTC.

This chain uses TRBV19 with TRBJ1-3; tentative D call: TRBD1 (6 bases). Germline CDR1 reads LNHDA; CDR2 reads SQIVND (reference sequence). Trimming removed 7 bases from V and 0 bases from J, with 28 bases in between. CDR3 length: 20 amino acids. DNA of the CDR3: TGTGCCAGTACGAGACGATGGGGGGGCCATCCCCCCAGCTCTGGAAACACCATATATTTT. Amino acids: CASTRRWGGHPPSSGNTIYF.

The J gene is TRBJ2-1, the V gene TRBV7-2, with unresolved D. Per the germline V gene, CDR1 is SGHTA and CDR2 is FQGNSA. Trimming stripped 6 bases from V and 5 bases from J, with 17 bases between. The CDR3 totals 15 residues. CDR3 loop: CASSLRAARDNEQFF. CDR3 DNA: TGTGCCAGCAGTCTTAGGGCGGCCCGAGACAATGAGCAGTTCTTC. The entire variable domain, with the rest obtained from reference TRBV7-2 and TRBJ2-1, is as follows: GAGVSQSPSNKVTEKGKDVELRCDPISGHTALYWYRQSLGQGLEFLIYFQGNSAPDKSGLPSDRFSAERTGGSVSTLTIQRTQQEDSAVYLCASSLRAARDNEQFFGPGTRLTVL.

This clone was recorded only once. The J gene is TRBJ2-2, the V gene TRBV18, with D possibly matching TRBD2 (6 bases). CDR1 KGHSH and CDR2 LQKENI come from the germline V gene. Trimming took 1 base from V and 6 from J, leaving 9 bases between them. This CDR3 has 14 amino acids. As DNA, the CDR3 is TGTGCCAGCTCACCACTAAGGGAGGCCGGGGAGCTGTTTTTT. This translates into CASSPLREAGELFF.

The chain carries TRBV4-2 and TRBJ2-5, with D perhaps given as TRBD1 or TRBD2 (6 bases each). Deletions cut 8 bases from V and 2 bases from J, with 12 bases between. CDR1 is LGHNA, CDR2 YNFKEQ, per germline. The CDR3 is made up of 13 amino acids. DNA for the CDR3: TGTGCCAGCGGTCGGGGGCGACAAGAGACCCAGTACTTC. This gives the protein CASGRGRQETQYF.

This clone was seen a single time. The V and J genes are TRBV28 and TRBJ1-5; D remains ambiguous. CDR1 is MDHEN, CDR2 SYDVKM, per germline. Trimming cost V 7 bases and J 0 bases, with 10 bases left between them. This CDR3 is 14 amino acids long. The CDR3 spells CASKSEYSNQPQHF. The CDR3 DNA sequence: TGTGCCAGCAAATCGGAGTATAGCAATCAGCCCCAGCATTTT.

The CDR3 DNA reads TGTGCCAGCAGGACGGGGGGTTGGGATTCACCCCTCCACTTT. It specifies CASRTGGWDSPLHF. The rearrangement uses TRBV6-6 and TRBJ1-6; D is perhaps TRBD1 (5 bases). The CDR3 is 14 residues long. Trimming left V 6 bases short and J 8 bases short, with 14 bases between. Germline-derived CDR1 and CDR2 are MNHNY and SVGAGI (reference sequence).

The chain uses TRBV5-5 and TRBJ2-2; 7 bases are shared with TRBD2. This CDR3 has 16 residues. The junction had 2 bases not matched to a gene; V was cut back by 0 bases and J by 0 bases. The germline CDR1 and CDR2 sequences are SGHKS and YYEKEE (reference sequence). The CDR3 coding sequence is TGTGCCAGCAGCTTGGTGGCGGGGGCGAACACCGGGGAGCTGTTTTTT. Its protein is CASSLVAGANTGELFF.

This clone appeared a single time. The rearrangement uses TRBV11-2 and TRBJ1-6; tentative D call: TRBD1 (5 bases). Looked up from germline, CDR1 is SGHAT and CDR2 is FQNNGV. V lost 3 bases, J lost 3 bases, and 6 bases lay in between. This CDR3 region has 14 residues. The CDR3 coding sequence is TGTGCCAGCAGCTTCGACAGCTATAATTCACCCCTCCACTTT. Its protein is CASSFDSYNSPLHF.